The T cell receptor (beta chain) under discussion was sequenced for a study of response to subunit inactivated influenza vaccine. Findings and caveats of the study: Authors proposed each seasonal influenza vaccination draws in few new T cells.

MiXCR was run by TCRdb on the RT-PCR reads, yielding one entry per CDR3 protein. Among around 750,000 distinct CDR3 sequences listed, around 20% were seen once. This clonotype showed up just a few times. Its antigen is unknown. The CDR3 loop spans 16 amino acids. The V segment lost 2 bases and the J segment 2 bases; nucleotides outside the gene matches: 6. The germline CDR1 and CDR2 sequences are MNHEY and SVGAGI. The source is a middle-aged man who received an inactivated influenza vaccine. The sequenced sample was PBMCs from blood, obtained about 5 days after vaccination. The V and J genes are TRBV6-5 and TRBJ2-3; 8 bases agree with TRBD2. As DNA, the CDR3 is TGTGCCAGCAGTTACGGAACAGCGGGAGACACAGATACGCAGTATTTT. Its protein product is CASSYGTAGDTDTQYF.